This T cell receptor (beta chain) derives from a study of tumor and adjacent non-tumor tissue in lung cancer. A modified ARM-PCR protocol with three rounds of nested PCR amplified TCRbeta. TCRdb called the multiplex PCR reads again in MiXCR, with one record for every CDR3 protein. The table has roughly 200,000 distinct CDR3 sequences, around 71% seen once. About this clonotype itself: At one end the junction does not follow the germline gene, possibly because of a read error.

No cell sorting was done before RNA was extracted from the tissue. The CDR3 is made up of 13 amino acids. Germline V gene sequence: CDR1 MNHNY, CDR2 SVGAGI (reference sequence). Sequencing input: lung tumor tissue. This receptor was taken from a man in his fifties or sixties with non-small cell lung cancer. J is TRBJ2-7 and V is TRBV6-6, with D possibly TRBD1 on 5 matching bases. This CDR3 is CASSPCPGNEEYF. The CDR3 nucleotides read TGTGCCAGCAGTCCATGCCCAGGGAACGAGGAGTACTTC.